Included here is one TCR beta chain sequence, with context. Its antigen is currently unknown. The PCR employed 60 Vbeta primers together with 13 Jbeta primers. Produced via immunoSEQ multiplex PCR; TCRdb's table is partial and in-frame only. The sample table includes approximately 42,000 clones. These data are taken from a study of cytomegalovirus exposure and HLA in healthy donors. Findings and limits, study-wide: For most TCR beta V segments, an earlier analysis put the productive rate at about 90% or about 30% of the time. Other equally common chains were less clonally expanded than HLA-associated TCR beta chains, a later analysis showed. A missense DCLRE1C variant was associated with V- and J-gene trimming of TCR beta chains in a later analysis, and an independent cohort replicated the association.

The CDR3 consists of 14 residues. The V gene lost 5 bases and the J gene lost 1 base, with 12 bases spanning the gap. The germline CDR1 and CDR2 sequences are GTSNPN and SVGIG (reference sequence). The TCR originated in a male donor in good health and CMV-seronegative. The chain recombines TRBV30 with TRBJ2-1; D unclear. Sequencing used PBMCs. CDR3: CAWAASWSYNEQFF. The CDR3 nucleotides are TGTGCCTGGGCGGCCTCTTGGTCCTACAATGAGCAGTTCTTC. The variable domain in full, with the rest retrieved from reference TRBV30 and TRBJ2-1, is SQTIHQWPATLVQPVGSPLSLECTVEGTSNPNLYWYRQAAGRGLQLLFYSVGIGQISSEVPQNLSASRPQDRQFILSSKKLLLSDSGFYLCAWAASWSYNEQFFGPGTRLTVL.